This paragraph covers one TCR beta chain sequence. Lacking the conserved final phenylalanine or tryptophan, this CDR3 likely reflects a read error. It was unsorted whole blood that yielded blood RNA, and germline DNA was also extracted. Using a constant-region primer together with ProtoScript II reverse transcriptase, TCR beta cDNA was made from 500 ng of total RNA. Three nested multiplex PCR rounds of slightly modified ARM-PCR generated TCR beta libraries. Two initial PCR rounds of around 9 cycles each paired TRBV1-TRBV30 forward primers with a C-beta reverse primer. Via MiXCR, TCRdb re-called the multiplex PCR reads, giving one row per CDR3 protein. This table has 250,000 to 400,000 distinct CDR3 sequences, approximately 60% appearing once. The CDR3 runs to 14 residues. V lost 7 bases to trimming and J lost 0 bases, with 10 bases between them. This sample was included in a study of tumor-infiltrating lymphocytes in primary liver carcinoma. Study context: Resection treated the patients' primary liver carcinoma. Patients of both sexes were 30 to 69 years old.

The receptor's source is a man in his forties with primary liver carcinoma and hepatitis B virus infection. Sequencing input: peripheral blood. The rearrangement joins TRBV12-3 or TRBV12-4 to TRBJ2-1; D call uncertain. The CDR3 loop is CASKEMSSYNEQFS. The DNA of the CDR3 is TGTGCCAGCAAAGAGATGAGCTCCTACAATGAGCAGTTCTCC.